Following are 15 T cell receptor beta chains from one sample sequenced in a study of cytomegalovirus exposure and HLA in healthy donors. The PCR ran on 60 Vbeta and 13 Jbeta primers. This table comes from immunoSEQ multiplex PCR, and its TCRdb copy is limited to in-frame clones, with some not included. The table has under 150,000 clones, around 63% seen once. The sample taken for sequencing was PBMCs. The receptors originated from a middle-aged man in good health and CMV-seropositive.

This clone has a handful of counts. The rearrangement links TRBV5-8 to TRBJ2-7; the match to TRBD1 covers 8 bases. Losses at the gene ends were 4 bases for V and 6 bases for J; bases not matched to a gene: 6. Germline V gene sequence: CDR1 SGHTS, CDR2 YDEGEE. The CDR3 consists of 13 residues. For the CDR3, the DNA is TGTGCCAGCAGCGGCAGGGGGCTCGGCGAGCAGTACTTC. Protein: CASSGRGLGEQYF.

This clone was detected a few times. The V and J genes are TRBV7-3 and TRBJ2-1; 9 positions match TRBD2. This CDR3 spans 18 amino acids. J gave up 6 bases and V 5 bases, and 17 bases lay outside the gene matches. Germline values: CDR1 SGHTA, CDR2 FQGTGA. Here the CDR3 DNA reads TGTGCCAGCAGCCCATCCCCGCCAGCGGGGGGAATAGGCAATGAGCAGTTCTTC. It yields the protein CASSPSPPAGGIGNEQFF. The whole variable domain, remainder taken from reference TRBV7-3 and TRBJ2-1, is GAGVSQTPSNKVTEKGKYVELRCDPISGHTALYWYRQSLGQGPEFLIYFQGTGAADDSGLPNDRFFAVRPEGSVSTLKIQRTERGDSAVYLCASSPSPPAGGIGNEQFFGPGTRLTVL.

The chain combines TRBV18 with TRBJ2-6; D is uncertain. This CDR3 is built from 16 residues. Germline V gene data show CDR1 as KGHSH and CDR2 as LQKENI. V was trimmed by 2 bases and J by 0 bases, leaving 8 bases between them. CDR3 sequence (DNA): TGTGCCAGCTCACCAGTCCCTAGCTCTGGGGCCAACGTCCTGACTTTC. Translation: CASSPVPSSGANVLTF.

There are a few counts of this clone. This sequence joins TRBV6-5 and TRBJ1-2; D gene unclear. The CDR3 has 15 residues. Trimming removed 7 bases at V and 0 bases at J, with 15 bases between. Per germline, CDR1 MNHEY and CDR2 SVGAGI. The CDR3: CASIPTGKPNYGYTF. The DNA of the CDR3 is TGTGCCAGCATCCCCACGGGGAAGCCTAACTATGGCTACACCTTC.

The CDR3 is CASSSQGISSYNEQFF. The DNA of the CDR3 is TGTGCCAGCAGCTCCCAGGGAATATCGTCCTACAATGAGCAGTTCTTC. V usage is TRBV13 and J usage is TRBJ2-1, with D possibly being TRBD1 (5 bases). Trimming took 4 bases from V and 1 from J, leaving 14 bases between them. The CDR3 extends over 16 amino acids. Germline V gene sequence: CDR1 PRHDT, CDR2 FYEKMQ (reference sequence).

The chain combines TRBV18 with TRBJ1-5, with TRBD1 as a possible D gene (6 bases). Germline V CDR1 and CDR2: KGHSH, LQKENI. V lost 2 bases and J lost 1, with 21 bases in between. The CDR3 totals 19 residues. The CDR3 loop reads CASSPYQGLGIRSNQPQHF. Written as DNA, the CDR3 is TGTGCCAGCTCACCATACCAGGGGTTGGGAATTCGGAGCAATCAGCCCCAGCATTTT.

CDR3 DNA: TGTGCCAGCAGTTTATTCCAGGGTGATGAACAGCCCCAGCATTTT. Translated, it gives CASSLFQGDEQPQHF. The gene calls are TRBV28 and TRBJ1-5; D perhaps matches TRBD1 (5 bases). Trimming left V 1 base short and J 7 bases short, with 14 bases between. The V gene's germline CDR1 is MDHEN and CDR2 SYDVKM. This CDR3 has 15 residues.

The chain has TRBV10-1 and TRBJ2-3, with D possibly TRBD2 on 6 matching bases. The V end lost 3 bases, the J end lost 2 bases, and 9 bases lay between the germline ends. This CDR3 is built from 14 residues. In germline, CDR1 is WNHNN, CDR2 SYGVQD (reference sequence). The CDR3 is CASSDTGLTDTQYF. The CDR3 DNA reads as TGCGCCAGCAGTGATACGGGACTCACAGATACGCAGTATTTT.

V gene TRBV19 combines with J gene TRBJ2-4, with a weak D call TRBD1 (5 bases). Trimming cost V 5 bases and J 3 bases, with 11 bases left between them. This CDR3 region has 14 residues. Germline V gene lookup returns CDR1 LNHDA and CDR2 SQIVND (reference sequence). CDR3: CASSVDSVKNIQYF. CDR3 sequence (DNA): TGTGCCAGTAGTGTTGACAGTGTCAAAAACATTCAGTACTTC.

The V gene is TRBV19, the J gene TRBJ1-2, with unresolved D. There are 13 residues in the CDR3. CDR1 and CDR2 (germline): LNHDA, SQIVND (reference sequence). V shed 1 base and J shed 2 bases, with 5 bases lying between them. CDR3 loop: CASSIVGNYGYTF. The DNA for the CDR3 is TGTGCCAGTAGTATAGTCGGGAACTATGGCTACACCTTC.

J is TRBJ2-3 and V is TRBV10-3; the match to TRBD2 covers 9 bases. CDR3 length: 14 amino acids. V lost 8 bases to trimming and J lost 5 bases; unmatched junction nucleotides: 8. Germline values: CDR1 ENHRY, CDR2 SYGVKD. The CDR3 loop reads CAISASGERDTQYF. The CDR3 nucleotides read TGTGCCATCTCCGCTAGCGGGGAAAGAGATACGCAGTATTTT.

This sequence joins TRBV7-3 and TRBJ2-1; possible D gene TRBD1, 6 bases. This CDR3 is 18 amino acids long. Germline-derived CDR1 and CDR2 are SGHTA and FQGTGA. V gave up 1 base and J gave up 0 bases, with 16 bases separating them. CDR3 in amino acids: CASSLIEGDMSSYNEQFF. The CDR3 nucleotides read TGTGCCAGCAGCTTAATCGAGGGGGACATGAGCTCCTACAATGAGCAGTTCTTC.

The CDR3 nucleotides read TGTGCCAGCAGCTTTCTGACAGGGGGCACCTACGAGCAGTACTTC. It is translated as CASSFLTGGTYEQYF. The chain is built from TRBV7-8 and TRBJ2-7, with 10 bases identical to TRBD1. The CDR3 is 15 amino acids. J was trimmed by 2 bases and V by 3 bases; bases with no gene match: 4. Germline V CDR1 and CDR2: SGHVS, FQNEAQ.

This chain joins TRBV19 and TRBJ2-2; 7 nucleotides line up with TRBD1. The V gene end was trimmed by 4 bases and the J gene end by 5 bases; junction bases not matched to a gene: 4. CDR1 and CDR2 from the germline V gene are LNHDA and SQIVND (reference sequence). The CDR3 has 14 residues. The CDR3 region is CASSRNRGTGELFF. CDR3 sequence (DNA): TGTGCCAGTAGTAGAAACAGGGGAACCGGGGAGCTGTTTTTT. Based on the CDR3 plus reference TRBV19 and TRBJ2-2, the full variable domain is DGGITQSPKYLFRKEGQNVTLSCEQNLNHDAMYWYRQDPGQGLRLIYYSQIVNDFQKGDIAEGYSVSREKKESFPLTVTSAQKNPTAFYLCASSRNRGTGELFFGEGSRLTVL.

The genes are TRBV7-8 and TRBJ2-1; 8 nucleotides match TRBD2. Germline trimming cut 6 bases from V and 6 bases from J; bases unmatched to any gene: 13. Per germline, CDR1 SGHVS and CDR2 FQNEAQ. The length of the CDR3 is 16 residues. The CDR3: CASSESGTSGGNEQFF. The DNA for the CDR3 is TGTGCCAGCAGTGAATCGGGAACTAGCGGCGGCAATGAGCAGTTCTTC.